This TCR beta chain came from a study of blood T cell repertoires in COVID-19. Study as a whole: From the United States, Italy and Spain came samples of acute and convalescent COVID-19. Sources were T cells, B-cell-depleted T cells, or PBMCs; the material itself was cDNA or gDNA.

The junction had 1 base not matched to a gene; V was cut back by 3 bases and J by 0 bases. The CDR3 is 14 residues long. Germline V gives CDR1 SGHNT, CDR2 YYREEE (reference sequence). Study processing details: Reference gene primer amplification yielded estimated nucleated cell counts. Data came from immunoSEQ multiplex PCR; TCRdb stores just in-frame clones and leaves some out. From that table come the V and J calls and clone size; the DNA was used to work out D and trimming. The sample lists 130,000 to 150,000 clones; around 90% were seen once. The chain employs TRBV5-4 and TRBJ2-7; 9 bases agree with TRBD2. Sequenced sample: peripheral blood. The sequence came from a man in his 70s with acute or convalescent COVID-19. In DNA form, the CDR3 reads TGTGCCAGCAGCTCGACTAGCGGCTCCTACGAGCAGTACTTC. Protein: CASSSTSGSYEQYF.